These 16 T cell receptor beta chains were all obtained from the same sample, sequenced in a study of T cell changes during pregnancy in multiple sclerosis. Only in-frame clones appear in the TCRdb table, and some are missing; sequencing was by immunoSEQ multiplex PCR. The data contain about 69,000 clones, 85% to 95% of them singletons. The sequences come from peripheral blood, collected in the third trimester of pregnancy. All receptors come from a female donor in good health, enrolled as a control in a pregnancy study.

The chain joins TRBV7-2 to TRBJ1-5, with D unresolved. CDR1 and CDR2 from the germline V gene are SGHTA and FQGNSA. CDR3 length: 16 amino acids. Deletions cut 1 base from V and 0 bases from J, with 10 bases between. The CDR3 spells CASSLGTPHSNQPQHF. DNA of the CDR3: TGTGCCAGCAGCTTAGGAACACCCCATAGCAATCAGCCCCAGCATTTT.

The chain combines TRBV7-8 with TRBJ1-3; D uncertain. Germline V lookup: CDR1 SGHVS, CDR2 FQNEAQ. V dropped 4 bases and J dropped 0 bases, with 13 bases sitting between them. CDR3 length: 16 amino acids. The CDR3 region is CASSWLAGSSGNTIYF. CDR3 nucleotide sequence: TGTGCCAGCAGCTGGTTGGCAGGAAGCTCTGGAAACACCATATATTTT. Full variable domain (missing parts from reference TRBV7-8 and TRBJ1-3): GAGVSQSPRYKVAKRGQDVALRCDPISGHVSLFWYQQALGQGPEFLTYFQNEAQLDKSGLPSDRFFAERPEGSVSTLKIQRTQQEDSAVYLCASSWLAGSSGNTIYFGEGSWLTVV.

The V gene is TRBV19, the J gene TRBJ2-7; D gene uncertain. CDR1 LNHDA and CDR2 SQIVND come from the germline V gene (reference sequence). The CDR3 covers 15 residues. V lost 6 bases and J 1 base, leaving 16 bases between the germline ends. The CDR3 region is CASRETPSFSYEQYF. DNA for the CDR3: TGTGCCAGTAGAGAGACACCGTCGTTTTCCTACGAGCAGTACTTC.

V is TRBV4-3 and J is TRBJ2-3; D might be TRBD2 (6 bases). V dropped 3 bases and J dropped 4 bases, with 17 bases sitting between them. Germline CDR1 and CDR2: LGHNA and YSLEER. This CDR3 contains 16 residues. The CDR3 protein is CASSHGTGGWADTQYF. The CDR3 coding sequence is TGCGCCAGCAGCCACGGGACCGGGGGATGGGCAGATACGCAGTATTTT.

The rearrangement links TRBV7-8 to TRBJ1-4, with D unresolved. V shed 5 bases and J shed 14 bases, with 15 bases lying between them. CDR1 and CDR2 (germline): SGHVS, FQNEAQ. The CDR3 runs to 12 residues. As DNA, the CDR3 is TGTGCCAGCAGCAACAGCCCGGGGATCCTGTTTTTT. Translation: CASSNSPGILFF.

V usage is TRBV9 and J usage is TRBJ1-2, with D unresolved. Trimming stripped 4 bases from V and 2 bases from J, with 15 bases between. Germline V gene sequence: CDR1 SGDLS, CDR2 YYNGEE. The CDR3 spans 15 residues. The CDR3 is CASSPQERPNYGYTF. In nucleotides, the CDR3 is TGTGCCAGCAGCCCTCAAGAGCGGCCAAACTATGGCTACACCTTC.

The V gene is TRBV6-5, the J gene TRBJ2-1; 9 nucleotides agree with TRBD2. After removal of 5 bases from V and 0 bases from J, the junction contained 2 bases not matched to a gene. This CDR3 comprises 15 residues. Germline-derived CDR1 and CDR2 are MNHEY and SVGAGI. This CDR3 reads CASSSGRISYNEQFF. CDR3 in DNA: TGTGCCAGCAGTAGCGGGAGGATCTCCTACAATGAGCAGTTCTTC.

The chain combines TRBV7-2 with TRBJ1-2; 8 positions match TRBD1. Germline CDR1 reads SGHTA; CDR2 reads FQGNSA. This CDR3 has 14 residues. J was trimmed by 3 bases and V by 3 bases; bases with no gene match: 3. CDR3 loop: CASSFRQGHYGYTF. CDR3 DNA: TGTGCCAGCAGCTTTAGACAGGGGCACTATGGCTACACCTTC.

The chain recombines TRBV5-1 with TRBJ2-3; D uncertain. V gave up 7 bases and J gave up 0 bases, with 15 bases separating them. The germline V gene encodes CDR1 SGHRS and CDR2 YFSETQ. There are 15 residues in the CDR3. The CDR3 DNA follows: TGCGCCAGCGGCCCCACGGGTTCCAGCACAGATACGCAGTATTTT. As protein: CASGPTGSSTDTQYF. The whole variable domain, remainder taken from reference TRBV5-1 and TRBJ2-3, is KAGVTQTPRYLIKTRGQQVTLSCSPISGHRSVSWYQQTPGQGLQFLFEYFSETQRNKGNFPGRFSGRQFSNSRSEMNVSTLELGDSALYLCASGPTGSSTDTQYFGPGTRLTVL.

V and J are TRBV6-5 and TRBJ1-1; D is perhaps TRBD1 (6 bases). CDR3 length: 15 residues. The ends were cut back, 8 bases at V and 1 base at J, with 17 bases in the middle. Germline V gene sequence: CDR1 MNHEY, CDR2 SVGAGI. As DNA, the CDR3 is TGTGCCAGCTCTCCACCTGAACAGGGGAACACTGAAGCTTTCTTT. This codes for CASSPPEQGNTEAFF.

This chain connects TRBV18 to TRBJ2-1; 9 nucleotides align to TRBD2. V was clipped by 1 base and J by 6 bases; unmatched bases: 1. This CDR3 region has 14 residues. Germline V gene data show CDR1 as KGHSH and CDR2 as LQKENI. CDR3 amino acids: CASSPRREGNEQFF. For the CDR3, the DNA is TGTGCCAGCTCACCACGGCGGGAGGGCAATGAGCAGTTCTTC.

V usage is TRBV11-3 and J usage is TRBJ1-2, with TRBD1 matching over 12 bases. V trimming: 9 bases; J trimming: 4 bases; junction bases outside the gene matches: 6. Germline values: CDR1 SGHNT, CDR2 YENEEA. CDR3 length: 14 amino acids. The CDR3 coding sequence is TGTGCCAGGAGGGACAGGGGGCCTGCCTATGGCTACACCTTC. Translation gives CARRDRGPAYGYTF.

The rearrangement uses TRBV6-5 and TRBJ2-1, with a weak D call TRBD2 (6 bases). The germline CDR1 and CDR2 sequences are MNHEY and SVGAGI. This CDR3 contains 15 residues. Deletions cut 0 bases from V and 5 bases from J, with 11 bases between. The CDR3, as DNA: TGTGCCAGCAGTTACTCGGCGGGAATGAACAATGAGCAGTTCTTC. The encoded protein is CASSYSAGMNNEQFF.

The chain combines TRBV11-3 with TRBJ1-4, with TRBD1 matching over 8 bases. V lost 5 bases to trimming and J lost 7 bases; unmatched junction nucleotides: 18. CDR3 length: 18 residues. CDR1 is SGHNT, CDR2 YENEEA, per germline. The CDR3 protein is CASSHRRGRVLSGEKLFF. CDR3 DNA sequence: TGTGCCAGCAGCCATCGCAGGGGGCGCGTTCTGTCGGGTGAAAAACTGTTTTTT.

V usage is TRBV6-1 and J usage is TRBJ1-1, with D maybe TRBD1 (5 bases). This CDR3 is built from 16 residues. Germline CDR1 reads MNHNS; CDR2 reads SASEGT. V was clipped by 2 bases and J by 0 bases, with 13 bases between them. In DNA, the CDR3 is TGTGCCAGCAGTGAACTTCGACGGACAATGAACACTGAAGCTTTCTTT. Translated: CASSELRRTMNTEAFF.

The gene calls are TRBV5-6 and TRBJ2-1; TRBD2 aligns across 10 bases. The CDR3 is 15 residues long. Per the germline V gene, CDR1 is SGHDT and CDR2 is YYEEEE. With 1 base clipped from V and 9 bases from J, the junction kept 7 bases outside the gene matches. CDR3 nucleotides: TGTGCCAGCAGCTTGTACAGCGGGGGGGCGAGTGAGCAGTTCTTC. Its translation is CASSLYSGGASEQFF.